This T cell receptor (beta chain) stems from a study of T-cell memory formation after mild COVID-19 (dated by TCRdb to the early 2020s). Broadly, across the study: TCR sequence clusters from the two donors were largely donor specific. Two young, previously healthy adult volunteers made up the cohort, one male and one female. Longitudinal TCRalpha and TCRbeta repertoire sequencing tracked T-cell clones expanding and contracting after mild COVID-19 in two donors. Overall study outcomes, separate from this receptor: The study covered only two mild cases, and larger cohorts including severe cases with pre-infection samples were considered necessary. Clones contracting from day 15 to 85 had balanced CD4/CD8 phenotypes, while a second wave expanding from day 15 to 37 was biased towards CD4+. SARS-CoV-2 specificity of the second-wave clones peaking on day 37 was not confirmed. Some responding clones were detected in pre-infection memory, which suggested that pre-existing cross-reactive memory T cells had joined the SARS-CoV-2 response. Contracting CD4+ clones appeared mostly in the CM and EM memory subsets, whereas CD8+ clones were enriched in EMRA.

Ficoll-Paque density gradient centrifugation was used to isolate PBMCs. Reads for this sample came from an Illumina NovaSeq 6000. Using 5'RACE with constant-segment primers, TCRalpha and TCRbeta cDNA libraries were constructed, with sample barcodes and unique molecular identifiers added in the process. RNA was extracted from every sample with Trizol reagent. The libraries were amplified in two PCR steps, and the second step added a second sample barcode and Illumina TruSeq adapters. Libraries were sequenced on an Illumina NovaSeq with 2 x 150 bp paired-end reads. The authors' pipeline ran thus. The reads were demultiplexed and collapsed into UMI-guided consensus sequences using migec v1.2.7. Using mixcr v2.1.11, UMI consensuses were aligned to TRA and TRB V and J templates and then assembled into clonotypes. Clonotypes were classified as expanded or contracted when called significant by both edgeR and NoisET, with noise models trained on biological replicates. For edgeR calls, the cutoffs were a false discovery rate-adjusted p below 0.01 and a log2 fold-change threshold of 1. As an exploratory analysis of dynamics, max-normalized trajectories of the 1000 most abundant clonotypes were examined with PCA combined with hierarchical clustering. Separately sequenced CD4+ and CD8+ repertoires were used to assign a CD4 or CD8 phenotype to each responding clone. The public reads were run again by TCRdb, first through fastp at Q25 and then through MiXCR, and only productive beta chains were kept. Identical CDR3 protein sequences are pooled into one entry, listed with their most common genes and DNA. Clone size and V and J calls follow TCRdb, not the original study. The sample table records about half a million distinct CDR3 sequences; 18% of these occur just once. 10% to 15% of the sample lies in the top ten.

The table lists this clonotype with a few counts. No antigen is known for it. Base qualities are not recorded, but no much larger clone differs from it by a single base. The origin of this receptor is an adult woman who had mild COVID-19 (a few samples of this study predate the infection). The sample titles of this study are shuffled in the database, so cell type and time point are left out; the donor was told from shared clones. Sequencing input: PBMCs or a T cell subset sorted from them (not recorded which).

The DNA is as follows: TGCGCCAGCAGCCTTTCTTCCTGGACTGAAGCTTTCTTT. Its protein is CASSLSSWTEAFF. Rearrangement joined TRBV4-3 to TRBJ1-1, with the D gene not clear enough to name. CDR1 and CDR2 are read off the germline V gene as LGHNA and YSLEER. V gives up 4 bases and J gives up 5 bases, and the segment between their germline ends measures 11 bases. The CDR3 contains 13 residues, cysteine and phenylalanine counted. This entry keeps only the CDR3 DNA: 39 bases, framed from base 1.